Described below is a single T cell receptor beta chain sequence and its context. The antigen remains unidentified. This was the immunoSEQ version 4 assay in survey mode. Assay: immunoSEQ multiplex PCR; the TCRdb copy retains only in-frame clones and omits some. The sample includes approximately 45,000 clones, 88% of them seen just once. The sample belongs to a study of persistence of HIV-infected CD4 T cells. Cells were stimulated nonspecifically with anti-CD3/anti-CD28 magnetic beads. Responding CD4+ T cells were sorted by upregulation of both CD40 ligand and CD69. Donors had CD4+ T cell counts above 400 cells/uL and were CMV-seropositive. The TCR sequence derives from an adult woman with HIV who was CMV-seropositive. This material consisted of CD4+ T cells sorted from PBMCs after roughly 18-hour stimulation, taken from a patient who received antiretroviral therapy.

CDR3 protein: CASRNRGSGANVLTF. The CDR3 DNA reads TGTGCCAGCAGAAACAGGGGTAGTGGGGCCAACGTCCTGACTTTC. The chain is built from TRBV6-5 and TRBJ2-6; 7 bases are shared with TRBD1. CDR1 MNHEY and CDR2 SVGAGI come from the germline V gene. The ends lost 6 bases at V and 3 bases at J; junction bases unmatched: 5. The CDR3 covers 15 residues.